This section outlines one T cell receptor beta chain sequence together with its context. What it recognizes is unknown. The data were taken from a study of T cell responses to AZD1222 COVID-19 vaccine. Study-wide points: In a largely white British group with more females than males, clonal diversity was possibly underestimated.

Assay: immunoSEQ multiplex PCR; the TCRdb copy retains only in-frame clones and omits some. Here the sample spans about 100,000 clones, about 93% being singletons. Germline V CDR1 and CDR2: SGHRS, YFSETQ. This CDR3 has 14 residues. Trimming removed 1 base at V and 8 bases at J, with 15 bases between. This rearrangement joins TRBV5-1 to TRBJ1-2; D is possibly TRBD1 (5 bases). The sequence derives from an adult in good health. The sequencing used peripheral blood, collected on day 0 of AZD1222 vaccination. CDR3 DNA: TGCGCCAGCAGCTTGTGGCAGGGCTCAGGGGGCTACACCTTC. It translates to CASSLWQGSGGYTF.